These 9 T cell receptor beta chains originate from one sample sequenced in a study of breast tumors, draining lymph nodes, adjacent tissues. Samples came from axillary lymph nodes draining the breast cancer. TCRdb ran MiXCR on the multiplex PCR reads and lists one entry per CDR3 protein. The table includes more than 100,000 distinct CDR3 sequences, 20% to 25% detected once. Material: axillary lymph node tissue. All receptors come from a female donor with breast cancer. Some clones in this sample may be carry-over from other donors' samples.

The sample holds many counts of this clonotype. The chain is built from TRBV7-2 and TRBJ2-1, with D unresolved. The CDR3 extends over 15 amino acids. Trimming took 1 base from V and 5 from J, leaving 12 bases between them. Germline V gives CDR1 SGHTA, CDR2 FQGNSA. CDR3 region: CASSLEGLINNEQFF. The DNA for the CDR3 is TGTGCCAGCAGCTTAGAAGGCCTAATTAACAATGAGCAGTTCTTC.

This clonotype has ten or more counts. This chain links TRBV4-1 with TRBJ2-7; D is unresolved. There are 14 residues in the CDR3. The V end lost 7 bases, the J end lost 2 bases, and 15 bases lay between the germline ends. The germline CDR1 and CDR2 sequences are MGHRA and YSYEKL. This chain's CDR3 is CASTLAEKPYEQYF. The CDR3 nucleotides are TGCGCCAGCACCCTCGCAGAGAAACCCTACGAGCAGTACTTC.

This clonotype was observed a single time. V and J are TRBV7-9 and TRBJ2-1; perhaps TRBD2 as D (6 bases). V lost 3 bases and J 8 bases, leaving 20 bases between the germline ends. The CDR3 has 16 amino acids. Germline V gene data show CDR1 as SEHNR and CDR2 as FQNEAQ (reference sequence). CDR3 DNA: TGTGCCAGCAGCTTGGGGACTTTTGCAAGTGTCGATGAGCAGTTCTTC. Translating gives CASSLGTFASVDEQFF.

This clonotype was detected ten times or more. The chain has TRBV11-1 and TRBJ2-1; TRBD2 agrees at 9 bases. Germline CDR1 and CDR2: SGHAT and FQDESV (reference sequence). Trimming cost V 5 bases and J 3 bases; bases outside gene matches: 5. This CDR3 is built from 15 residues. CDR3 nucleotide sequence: TGTGCCAGCAGCAAACGACTAGCGGACTACAATGAGCAGTTCTTC. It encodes CASSKRLADYNEQFF.

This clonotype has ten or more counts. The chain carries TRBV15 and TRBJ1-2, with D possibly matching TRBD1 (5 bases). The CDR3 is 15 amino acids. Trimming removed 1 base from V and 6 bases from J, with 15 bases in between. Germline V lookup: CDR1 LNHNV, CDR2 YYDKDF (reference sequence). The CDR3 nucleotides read TGTGCCACCAGCAGAGCCCCGGGACCAAAAAATGGCTACACCTTC. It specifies CATSRAPGPKNGYTF. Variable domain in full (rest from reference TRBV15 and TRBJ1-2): DAMVIQNPRYQVTQFGKPVTLSCSQTLNHNVMYWYQQKSSQAPKLLFHYYDKDFNNEADTPDNFQSRRPNTSFCFLDIRSPGLGDTAMYLCATSRAPGPKNGYTFGSGTRLTVV.

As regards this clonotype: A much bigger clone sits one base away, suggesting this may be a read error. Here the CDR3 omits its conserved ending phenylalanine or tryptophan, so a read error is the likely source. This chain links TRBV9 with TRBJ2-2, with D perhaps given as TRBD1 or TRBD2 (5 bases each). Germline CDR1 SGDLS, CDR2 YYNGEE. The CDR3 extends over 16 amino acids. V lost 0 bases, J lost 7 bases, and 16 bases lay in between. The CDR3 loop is CASSVGLGLAGGELFS. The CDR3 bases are TGTGCCAGCAGCGTAGGGTTGGGGCTAGCTGGCGGGGAGCTGTTTTCT.

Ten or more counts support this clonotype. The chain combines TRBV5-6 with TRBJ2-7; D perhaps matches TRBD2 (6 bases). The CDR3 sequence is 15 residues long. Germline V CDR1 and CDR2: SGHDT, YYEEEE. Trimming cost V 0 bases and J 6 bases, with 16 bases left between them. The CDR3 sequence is CASSLASRGTGEQYF. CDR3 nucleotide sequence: TGTGCCAGCAGCTTGGCCAGTCGCGGGACGGGCGAGCAGTACTTC. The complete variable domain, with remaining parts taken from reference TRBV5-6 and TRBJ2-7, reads DAGVTQSPTHLIKTRGQQVTLRCSPKSGHDTVSWYQQALGQGPQFIFQYYEEEERQRGNFPDRFSGHQFPNYSSELNVNALLLGDSALYLCASSLASRGTGEQYFGPGTRLTVT.

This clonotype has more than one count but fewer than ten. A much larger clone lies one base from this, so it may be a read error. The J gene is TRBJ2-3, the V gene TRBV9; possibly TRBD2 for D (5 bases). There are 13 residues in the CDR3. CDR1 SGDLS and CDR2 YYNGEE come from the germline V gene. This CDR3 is CASSRAGTDTRYF. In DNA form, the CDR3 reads TGTGCCAGCAGTAGGGCGGGCACAGATACGCGGTATTTT.

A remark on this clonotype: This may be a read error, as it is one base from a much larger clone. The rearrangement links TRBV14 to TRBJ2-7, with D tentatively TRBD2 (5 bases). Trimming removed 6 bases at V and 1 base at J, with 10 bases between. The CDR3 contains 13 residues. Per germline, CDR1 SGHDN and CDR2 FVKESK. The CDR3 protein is CASSEPGSYEQYF. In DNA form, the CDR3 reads TGTGCCAGCAGTGAGCCGGGGTCCTACGAGCAGTACTTC. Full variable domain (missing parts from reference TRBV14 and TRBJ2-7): EAGVTQFPSHSVIEKGQTVTLRCDPISGHDNLYWYRRVMGKEIKFLLHFVKESKQDESGMPNNRFLAERTGGTYSTLKVQPAELEDSGVYFCASSEPGSYEQYFGPGTRLTVT.